The 8 T cell receptor beta chains below come from one sample, sequenced in a study of beta chain features in type 1 diabetes. Whole-study findings and limits: In all four CD4+ subsets, TCRB CDR3 length was significantly, moderately reduced in type 1 diabetes.

The antigens of these receptors remain unknown. Expressed TCRB transcripts were sequenced because the entire RNA isolate underwent reverse transcription. Clones were sequenced by immunoSEQ multiplex PCR, and TCRdb holds only the in-frame ones, with some missing. In the table there are 30,000 or so clones, 65% of which are singletons. What was sequenced was Tregs from blood. The receptors originated from a young woman with type 1 diabetes.

This rearrangement joins TRBV23-1 to TRBJ1-5; 9 positions agree with TRBD1. TRBV23-1 is known as an ORF, though its function is uncertain. This CDR3 has 15 residues. With V trimmed by 0 bases and J by 6 bases, 3 bases remained unmatched. The CDR3 DNA reads as TGCGCCAGCAGTCAATCGTACAGGGGGCTTCAGCCCCAGCATTTT. Amino acids: CASSQSYRGLQPQHF.

CDR3 DNA sequence: TGTGCCAGCAGCTTGGTGATAGCGGGGCTCACAGATACGCAGTATTTT. As protein: CASSLVIAGLTDTQYF. This chain links TRBV5-6 with TRBJ2-3, with 8 bases identical to TRBD2. Germline trimming cut 0 bases from V and 2 bases from J; bases unmatched to any gene: 5. The CDR3 covers 16 residues. From germline, CDR1 is SGHDT and CDR2 YYEEEE.

The chain employs TRBV7-2 and TRBJ2-3, with D possibly matching TRBD2 (6 bases). Germline-derived CDR1 and CDR2 are SGHTA and FQGNSA. V shed 1 base and J shed 2 bases, with 13 bases lying between them. This CDR3 is built from 16 residues. CDR3 sequence reads: CASSLGAAGPTDTQYF. CDR3 in DNA: TGTGCCAGCAGCTTAGGAGCGGCGGGACCCACAGATACGCAGTATTTT. The complete variable domain, with remaining parts taken from reference TRBV7-2 and TRBJ2-3, reads GAGVSQSPSNKVTEKGKDVELRCDPISGHTALYWYRQSLGQGLEFLIYFQGNSAPDKSGLPSDRFSAERTGGSVSTLTIQRTQQEDSAVYLCASSLGAAGPTDTQYFGPGTRLTVL.

This clone has just a few counts. This chain connects TRBV10-3 to TRBJ1-2; D is uncertain. Germline V gene sequence: CDR1 ENHRY, CDR2 SYGVKD. Trimming shortened V by 2 bases and J by 10 bases, and 17 bases separated the two germline ends. The CDR3 extends over 14 amino acids. DNA for the CDR3: TGTGCCATCAGTGAGGGGTGGGCCCCTACGATCTACACCTTC. It translates to CAISEGWAPTIYTF.

The chain uses TRBV5-1 and TRBJ1-2, with TRBD1 matching over 7 bases. Germline V gives CDR1 SGHRS, CDR2 YFSETQ. J was trimmed by 2 bases and V by 3 bases; bases with no gene match: 4. The CDR3 consists of 14 residues. CDR3 region: CASSWDSLNYGYTF. DNA for the CDR3: TGCGCCAGCAGCTGGGACAGCCTCAACTATGGCTACACCTTC.

Note on this clone: The junction departs from the called germline gene at one end, perhaps through a read error. This chain uses TRBV10-3 with TRBJ2-3; 10 positions match TRBD2. CDR3 length equals 15 residues. From germline, CDR1 is ENHRY and CDR2 SYGVKD. The CDR3 here is CAINEASGSSDTQYF. CDR3 DNA sequence: TGTGCCATCAATGAGGCTAGCGGGAGTTCAGATACGCAGTATTTT.

The gene calls are TRBV5-4 and TRBJ1-4; 9 bases fit TRBD1. Germline values: CDR1 SGHNT, CDR2 YYREEE (reference sequence). The CDR3 covers 14 residues. V dropped 4 bases and J dropped 8; count of bases not matched to a gene: 6. The CDR3 protein is CASSLRQGGEKLFF. DNA for the CDR3: TGTGCCAGCAGCCTTCGACAGGGGGGAGAAAAACTGTTTTTT.

The gene calls are TRBV11-1 and TRBJ2-1, with TRBD1 identical over 7 bases. Looked up from germline, CDR1 is SGHAT and CDR2 is FQDESV (reference sequence). J was trimmed by 12 bases and V by 5 bases; bases with no gene match: 25. This CDR3 has 18 residues. CDR3 nucleotide sequence: TGTGCCAGCAGCAGACGGGGTAGTCGGACAGGAGGAGTCGGTGGGCAGTTCTTC. It is translated as CASSRRGSRTGGVGGQFF.